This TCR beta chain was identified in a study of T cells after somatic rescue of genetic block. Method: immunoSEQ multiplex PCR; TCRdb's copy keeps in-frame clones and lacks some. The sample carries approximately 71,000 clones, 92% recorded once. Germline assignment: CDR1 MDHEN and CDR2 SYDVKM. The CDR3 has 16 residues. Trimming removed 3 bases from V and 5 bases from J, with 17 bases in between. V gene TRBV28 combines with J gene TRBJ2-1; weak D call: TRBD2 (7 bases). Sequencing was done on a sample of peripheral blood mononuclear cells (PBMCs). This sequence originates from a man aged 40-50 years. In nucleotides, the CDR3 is TGTGCCAGCAGTTTCCTGGGGGAGGGGGAGGACAATGAGCAGTTCTTC. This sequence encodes CASSFLGEGEDNEQFF.